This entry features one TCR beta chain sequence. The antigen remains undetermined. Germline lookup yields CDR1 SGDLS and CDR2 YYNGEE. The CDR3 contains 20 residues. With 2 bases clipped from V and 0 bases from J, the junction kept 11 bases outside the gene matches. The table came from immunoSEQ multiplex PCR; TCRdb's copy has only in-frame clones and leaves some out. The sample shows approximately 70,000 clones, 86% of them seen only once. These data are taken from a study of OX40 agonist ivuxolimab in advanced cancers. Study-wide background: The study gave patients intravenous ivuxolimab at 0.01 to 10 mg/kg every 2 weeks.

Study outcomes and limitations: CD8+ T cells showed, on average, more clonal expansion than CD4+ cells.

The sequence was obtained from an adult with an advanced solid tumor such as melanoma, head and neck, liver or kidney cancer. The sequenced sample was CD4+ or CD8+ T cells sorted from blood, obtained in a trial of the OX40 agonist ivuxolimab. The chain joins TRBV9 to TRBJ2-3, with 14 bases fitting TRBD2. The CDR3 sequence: CASSVPMTSGGDTSTDTQYF. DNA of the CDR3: TGTGCCAGCAGCGTGCCGATGACTAGCGGGGGGGATACTAGCACAGATACGCAGTATTTT.